The rows below give T cell receptor beta chains drawn from one sample of a study of HIV-infected patients and healthy controls. TCRdb redid the calling of the 5' RACE reads with MiXCR, one entry per CDR3 protein. Among 3,500 to 5,000 distinct CDR3 sequences listed, about 29% were seen once. Sequenced material: blood, taken during antiretroviral therapy. The receptors originated from an adult with HIV infection. Both conserved end residues are part of each CDR3. A D gene is named only where the DNA matches it firmly.

>TRBD1|TRBV10-3|TRBJ2-3
CAISAPQGAWETDTQYF
>-|TRBV5-1|TRBJ2-7
CASSQKQGSSYEQYF
>TRBD1|TRBV7-2|TRBJ1-6
CASSPGQAPSPLHF
>TRBD1|TRBV5-1|TRBJ2-7
CASSAGTGSYEQYF
>TRBD1|TRBV11-2|TRBJ2-7
CASSTPGGTGGYEQYF
>TRBD1|TRBV29-1|TRBJ2-2
CSTSGTVNTGELFF
>TRBD1|TRBV4-2|TRBJ1-2
CASSLEGGQGAEGYTF
>TRBD1|TRBV19|TRBJ1-5
CASSSIYPGQSNQPKHF
>-|TRBV6-5|TRBJ2-7
CASSPGISMYEQYF
>-|TRBV11-2|TRBJ1-3
CASSLSTGQGNTIYF